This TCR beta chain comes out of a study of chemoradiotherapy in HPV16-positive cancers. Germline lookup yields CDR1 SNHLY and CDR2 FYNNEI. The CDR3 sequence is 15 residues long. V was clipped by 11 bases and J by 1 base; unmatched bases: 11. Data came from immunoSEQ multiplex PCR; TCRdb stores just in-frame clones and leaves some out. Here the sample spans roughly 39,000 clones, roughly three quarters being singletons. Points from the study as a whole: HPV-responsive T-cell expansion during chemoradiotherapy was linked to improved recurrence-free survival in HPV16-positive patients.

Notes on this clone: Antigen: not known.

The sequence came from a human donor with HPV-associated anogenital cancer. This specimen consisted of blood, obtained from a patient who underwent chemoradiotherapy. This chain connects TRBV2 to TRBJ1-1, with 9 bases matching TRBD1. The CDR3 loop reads CARPGQGGRNTEAFF. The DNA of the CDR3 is TGTGCCCGACCGGGACAGGGAGGGAGGAACACTGAAGCTTTCTTT.